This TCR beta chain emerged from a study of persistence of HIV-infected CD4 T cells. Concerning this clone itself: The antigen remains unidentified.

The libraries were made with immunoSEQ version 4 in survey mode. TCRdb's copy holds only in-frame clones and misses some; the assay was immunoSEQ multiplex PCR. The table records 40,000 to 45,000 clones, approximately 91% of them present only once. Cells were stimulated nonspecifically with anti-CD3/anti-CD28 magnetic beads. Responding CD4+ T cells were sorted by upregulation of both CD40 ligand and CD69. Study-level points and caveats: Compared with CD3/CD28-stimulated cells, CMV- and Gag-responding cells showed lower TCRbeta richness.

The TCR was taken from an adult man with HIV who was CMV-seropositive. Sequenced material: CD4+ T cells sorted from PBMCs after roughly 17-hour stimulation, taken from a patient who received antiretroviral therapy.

The CDR3 loop reads CASSQGAGGNTIYF. As DNA, the CDR3 is TGTGCCAGCAGTCAGGGGGCCGGTGGAAACACCATATATTTT. This chain links TRBV7-9 with TRBJ1-3, with 8 bases lining up with TRBD1. The V gene's germline CDR1 is SEHNR and CDR2 FQNEAQ (reference sequence). The CDR3 length is 14 residues. V dropped 6 bases and J dropped 3; count of bases not matched to a gene: 4.